These T cell receptor beta chains were read from a single sample in a study of blood T cell repertoires in COVID-19. Clones were sequenced by immunoSEQ multiplex PCR, and TCRdb holds only the in-frame ones, with some missing. The sample has fewer than 350,000 clones, approximately 91% seen once. Sequencing used PBMCs or T cells enriched from blood (not recorded which). These receptors all come from a woman in her forties with acute COVID-19. Each CDR3 is given with its conserved first and last residue. Each record gives: D gene, J gene, V gene, CDR3 protein, CDR3 DNA. A D gene is named only where the DNA matches it firmly.

.	TRBJ2-1	TRBV7-2	CASSPNPGSIATNEQFF	TGTGCCAGCAGCCCAAACCCGGGGTCCATAGCTACCAATGAGCAGTTCTTC
TRBD1	TRBJ1-5	TRBV5-8	CASSLGQGFSGQPQHF	TGTGCCAGCAGCCTTGGACAGGGTTTTAGCGGTCAGCCCCAGCATTTT
.	TRBJ2-3	TRBV29-1	CSVANRSPTDTQYF	TGCAGCGTTGCGAACAGGAGTCCCACAGATACGCAGTATTTT
.	TRBJ1-6	TRBV5-1	CASSLGGTLDSPLHF	TGCGCCAGCAGCTTGGGCGGCACTCTAGATTCACCCCTCCACTTT
TRBD1	TRBJ1-2	TRBV7-2	CASTLHWTGRGYTF	TGTGCCAGCACCCTTCATTGGACAGGACGGGGCTACACCTTC
.	TRBJ1-1	TRBV18	CASSPSQNTEAFF	TGTGCCAGCTCACCAAGCCAGAACACTGAAGCTTTCTTT
TRBD1	TRBJ2-7	TRBV18	CASSLGTAREQYF	TGTGCCAGCTCACTAGGGACAGCACGCGAGCAGTACTTC
.	TRBJ2-7	TRBV28	CASSSLGVSYEQYF	TGTGCCAGCAGTTCCCTAGGGGTCTCCTACGAGCAGTACTTC
TRBD1	TRBJ1-4	TRBV19	CASRGTGIGKLFF	TGTGCCAGTAGGGGGACAGGGATAGGAAAACTGTTTTTT
.	TRBJ1-5	TRBV15	CATSVTGNQPQHF	TGTGCCACCAGTGTCACAGGAAATCAGCCCCAGCATTTT
.	TRBJ2-1	TRBV2	CASRRGNEQFF	TGTGCCAGCAGGAGGGGGAATGAGCAGTTCTTC